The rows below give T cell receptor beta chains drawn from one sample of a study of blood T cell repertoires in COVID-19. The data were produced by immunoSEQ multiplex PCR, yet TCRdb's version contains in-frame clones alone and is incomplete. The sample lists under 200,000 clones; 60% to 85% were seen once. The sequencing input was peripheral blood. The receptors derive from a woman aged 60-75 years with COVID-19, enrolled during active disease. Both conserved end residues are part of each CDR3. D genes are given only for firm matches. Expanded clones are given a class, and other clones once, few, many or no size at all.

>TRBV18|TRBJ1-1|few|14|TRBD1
CASSMGQGAPEAFF
TGTGCCAGCTCTATGGGACAGGGGGCTCCTGAAGCTTTCTTT
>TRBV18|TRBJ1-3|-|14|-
CASSPTGSGNTIYF
TGTGCCAGCTCACCAACAGGGTCCGGAAACACCATATATTTT
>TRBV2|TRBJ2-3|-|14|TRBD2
CASTPAPGRGTQYF
TGTGCCAGCACCCCGGCCCCCGGGAGGGGTACGCAGTATTTT
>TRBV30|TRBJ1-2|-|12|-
CAWRTPLRGYTF
TGTGCCTGGAGGACTCCCTTGAGGGGCTACACCTTC
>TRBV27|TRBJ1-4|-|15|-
CASSLWGGVNEKLFF
TGTGCCAGCAGTTTATGGGGAGGGGTTAATGAAAAACTGTTTTTT
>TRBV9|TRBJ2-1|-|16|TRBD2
CASSVVDSGGFNEQFF
TGTGCCAGCAGCGTAGTTGATAGCGGGGGGTTCAATGAGCAGTTCTTC
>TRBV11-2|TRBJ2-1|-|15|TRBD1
CASSFDRGSYNEQFF
TGTGCCAGCAGCTTCGACAGGGGGTCCTACAATGAGCAGTTCTTC
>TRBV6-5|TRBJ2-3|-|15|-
CASNDPTGLTDTQYF
TGTGCCAGCAACGACCCCACAGGGTTGACAGATACGCAGTATTTT
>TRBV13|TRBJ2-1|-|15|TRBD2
CASSLGLAGVDEQFF
TGTGCCAGCAGCTTAGGGCTAGCGGGGGTGGATGAGCAGTTCTTC
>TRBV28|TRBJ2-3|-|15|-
CASPPLAASTDTQYF
TGTGCCAGCCCTCCACTGGCGGCTAGCACAGATACGCAGTATTTT
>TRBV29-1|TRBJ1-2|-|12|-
CSGSGSNYGYTF
TGCAGCGGGTCGGGGAGTAACTATGGCTACACCTTC
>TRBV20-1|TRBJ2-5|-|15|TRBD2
CSASKRGAPQETQYF
TGCAGTGCTAGTAAGCGGGGGGCCCCACAAGAGACCCAGTACTTC
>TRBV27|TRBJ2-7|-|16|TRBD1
CASSFDFGTGIYEQYF
TGTGCCAGCAGTTTCGACTTCGGGACAGGTATATACGAGCAGTACTTC
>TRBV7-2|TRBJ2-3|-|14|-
CASSLQWSTDTQYF
TGTGCCAGCAGCTTGCAGTGGAGCACAGATACGCAGTATTTT
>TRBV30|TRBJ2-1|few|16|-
CAWSRLGTLSYNEQFF
TGTGCCTGGAGCCGATTGGGGACTCTCTCCTACAATGAGCAGTTCTTC
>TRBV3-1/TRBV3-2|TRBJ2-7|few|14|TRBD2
CASSFSGRPGEQYF
TGTGCCAGCAGCTTTAGCGGGAGGCCAGGGGAGCAGTACTTC
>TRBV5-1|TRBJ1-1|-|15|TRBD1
CASSLAAGGRTEAFF
TGCGCCAGCAGCTTGGCGGCAGGGGGCAGGACTGAAGCTTTCTTT
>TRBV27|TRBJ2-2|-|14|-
CASSSVLSAGELFF
TGTGCCAGCAGTTCCGTCCTAAGCGCCGGGGAGCTGTTTTTT
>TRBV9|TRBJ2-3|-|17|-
CASSVGGRGGSTDTQYF
TGTGCCAGCAGCGTAGGGGGAAGGGGCGGTAGCACAGATACGCAGTATTTT
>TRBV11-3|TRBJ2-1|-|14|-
CASSSHPQGGEQFF
TGTGCCAGCAGCTCTCATCCTCAGGGTGGTGAGCAGTTCTTC
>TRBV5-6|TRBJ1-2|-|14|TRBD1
CASSLVTGYDGYTF
TGTGCCAGCAGCTTGGTGACAGGGTATGATGGCTACACCTTC
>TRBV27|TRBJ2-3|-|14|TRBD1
CASSADRARDTQYF
TGTGCCAGCAGTGCGGACAGGGCTAGGGATACGCAGTATTTT
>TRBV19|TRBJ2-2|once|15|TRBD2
CASSILAGVRGELFF
TGTGCCAGTAGTATACTAGCGGGGGTTCGTGGGGAGCTGTTTTTT
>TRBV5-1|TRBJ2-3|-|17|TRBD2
CASSAVLAGGPTDTQYF
TGCGCCAGCAGTGCCGTTCTAGCGGGAGGGCCAACAGATACGCAGTATTTT
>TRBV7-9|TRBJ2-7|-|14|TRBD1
CASSPRTGHYEQYF
TGTGCCAGCAGCCCCCGGACAGGGCACTACGAGCAGTACTTC
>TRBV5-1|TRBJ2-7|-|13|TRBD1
CASRTGVGNEQYF
TGCGCCAGCAGAACAGGGGTAGGCAACGAGCAGTACTTC